The 25 T cell receptor beta chains in this list originate from one sample, sequenced in a study of T cell responses to AZD1222 COVID-19 vaccine. TCRdb's table, derived via immunoSEQ multiplex PCR, lists solely in-frame clones and lacks some. This table holds around 130,000 clones, approximately 88% found once. The sample here was peripheral blood, taken on day 0 of AZD1222 vaccination. The receptors stem from an adult in good health.

The chain links TRBV28 to TRBJ1-6; D is possibly TRBD1 (5 bases). V was clipped by 1 base and J by 9 bases, with 10 bases between them. This CDR3 has 14 amino acids. CDR1 and CDR2 (germline): MDHEN, SYDVKM. CDR3 nucleotides: TGTGCCAGCAGTTTATCCAGGGAAAGTTCACCCCTCCACTTT. Amino acid sequence: CASSLSRESSPLHF. Complete variable domain (other parts from reference TRBV28 and TRBJ1-6): DVKVTQSSRYLVKRTGEKVFLECVQDMDHENMFWYRQDPGLGLRLIYFSYDVKMKEKGDIPEGYSVSREKKERFSLILESASTNQTSMYLCASSLSRESSPLHFGNGTRLTVT.

The chain joins TRBV7-3 to TRBJ1-1; D perhaps matches TRBD1 (5 bases). The CDR3 covers 14 residues. Trimming cost V 4 bases and J 1 base, with 10 bases left between them. Germline values: CDR1 SGHTA, CDR2 FQGTGA. CDR3 DNA: TGTGCCAGCAGCTCGGGACCCACGAACACTGAAGCTTTCTTT. Translating it yields CASSSGPTNTEAFF. Filled out from reference TRBV7-3 and TRBJ1-1, the complete variable domain reads GAGVSQTPSNKVTEKGKYVELRCDPISGHTALYWYRQSLGQGPEFLIYFQGTGAADDSGLPNDRFFAVRPEGSVSTLKIQRTERGDSAVYLCASSSGPTNTEAFFGQGTRLTVV.

CDR3 coding DNA: TGTGCCAGCAGTTACGGGACTTCGACTCGAGGGGAGACCCAGTACTTC. Its protein product is CASSYGTSTRGETQYF. The J gene is TRBJ2-5, the V gene TRBV6-5, with a possible D match to TRBD2 (6 bases). The germline V and J ends were trimmed by 2 bases and 5 bases, with 18 bases remaining between them. The germline V gene encodes CDR1 MNHEY and CDR2 SVGAGI. The CDR3 is 16 residues long.

The V gene is TRBV27, the J gene TRBJ2-7; TRBD1 agrees at 12 bases. Germline V gene data show CDR1 as MNHEY and CDR2 as SMNVEV (reference sequence). This CDR3 spans 15 amino acids. Trimming removed 3 bases from V and 2 bases from J; junction bases left unmatched: 2. In nucleotides, the CDR3 is TGTGCCAGCAGTTTGGGACAGGGGGCGGCCTACGAGCAGTACTTC. It codes for CASSLGQGAAYEQYF.

The CDR3 is CASSPVRAGSYEQYF. For the CDR3, the DNA is TGTGCCAGCAGTCCCGTTCGGGCGGGATCCTACGAGCAGTACTTC. This chain joins TRBV27 and TRBJ2-7; tentatively, D is TRBD2 (6 bases). CDR1 is MNHEY and CDR2 is SMNVEV in the germline V gene (reference sequence). This CDR3 spans 15 amino acids. The V and J ends lost 5 bases and 1 base respectively, with 15 bases between them.

The CDR3 bases are TGTGCCAGCAGCGTAGCGGTTAGCGGGAATGAGCAGTTCTTC. This sequence encodes CASSVAVSGNEQFF. The gene calls are TRBV9 and TRBJ2-1, with TRBD2 identical over 7 bases. J lost 7 bases, V lost 0 bases, and 4 bases had no gene match. Germline CDR1 SGDLS, CDR2 YYNGEE. The CDR3 covers 14 residues.

The V gene is TRBV12-3 or TRBV12-4, the J gene TRBJ1-5; the match to TRBD1 covers 7 bases. Trimming cost V 5 bases and J 6 bases; bases outside gene matches: 4. The CDR3 totals 13 residues. The CDR3 sequence: CASSPDRVQPQHF. DNA of the CDR3: TGTGCCAGCAGTCCCGACAGGGTTCAGCCCCAGCATTTT.

The chain links TRBV12-3 or TRBV12-4 to TRBJ1-1; D is possibly TRBD1 (5 bases). Trimming cost V 5 bases and J 8 bases, with 15 bases left between them. The CDR3 totals 13 residues. In DNA form, the CDR3 reads TGTGCCAGCAGTGATTCCGGGACCGAAGAAGCTTTCTTT. This translates into CASSDSGTEEAFF.

The chain links TRBV5-1 to TRBJ2-5; TRBD2 matches at 10 bases. With V trimmed by 7 bases and J by 4 bases, 10 bases remained unmatched. The CDR3 contains 15 residues. The germline V gene encodes CDR1 SGHRS and CDR2 YFSETQ. CDR3 in DNA: TGCGCCAGCGGGTTAGCGGGGGGCCTGTCAGAGACCCAGTACTTC. Protein: CASGLAGGLSETQYF.

This clone was found once. V usage is TRBV10-3 and J usage is TRBJ2-7, with 11 bases identical to TRBD1. Losses at the gene ends were 8 bases for V and 7 bases for J; bases not matched to a gene: 4. The CDR3 extends over 12 amino acids. Germline CDR1 and CDR2: ENHRY and SYGVKD. CDR3 sequence (DNA): TGTGCCATCGGACAGGGGGCCCGGGAGCAGTACTTC. It specifies CAIGQGAREQYF.

The V gene is TRBV19, the J gene TRBJ1-2; the match to TRBD1 covers 10 bases. The germline V gene has CDR1 LNHDA and CDR2 SQIVND (reference sequence). The CDR3 spans 15 residues. The J segment lost 0 bases and the V segment lost 7 bases, leaving 5 bases of the junction unmatched. CDR3 amino acids: CASTGTGDSNYGYTF. As DNA, the CDR3 is TGTGCCAGTACCGGGACAGGGGATTCTAACTATGGCTACACCTTC.

This rearrangement joins TRBV5-1 to TRBJ1-4; D may be TRBD1 (5 bases). V was cut by 8 bases and J by 2 bases, with 16 bases left in between. Germline CDR1 and CDR2: SGHRS and YFSETQ. There are 15 residues in the CDR3. The DNA of the CDR3 is TGCGCCAGTAACAAGGGGAGAGGTACTAATGAAAAACTGTTTTTT. This translates into CASNKGRGTNEKLFF.

The rearrangement uses TRBV4-1 and TRBJ2-3; D is unclear. The CDR3 totals 12 residues. The V gene's germline CDR1 is MGHRA and CDR2 YSYEKL. V shed 2 bases and J shed 2 bases, with 2 bases lying between them. CDR3 sequence (DNA): TGCGCCAGCAGCCAACTCACAGATACGCAGTATTTT. Amino acids: CASSQLTDTQYF.

V usage is TRBV18 and J usage is TRBJ1-2; D unresolved. The V end lost 2 bases, the J end lost 8 bases, and 12 bases lay between the germline ends. This CDR3 comprises 13 residues. In germline, CDR1 is KGHSH, CDR2 LQKENI. For the CDR3, the DNA is TGTGCCAGCTCACCAACCCCCCAGAGGGGCTACACCTTC. Translated: CASSPTPQRGYTF. The full variable domain, completed using reference TRBV18 and TRBJ1-2, is NAGVMQNPRHLVRRRGQEARLRCSPMKGHSHVYWYRQLPEEGLKFMVYLQKENIIDESGMPKERFSAEFPKEGPSILRIQQVVRGDSAAYFCASSPTPQRGYTFGSGTRLTVV.

The V call is TRBV7-2, the J call TRBJ2-3, with unresolved D. The germline V and J ends were trimmed by 3 bases and 6 bases, with 10 bases remaining between them. Per germline, CDR1 SGHTA and CDR2 FQGNSA. The CDR3 runs to 13 residues. DNA for the CDR3: TGTGCCAGCAGCTTGAAGGGCAAGGATACGCAGTATTTT. Translating gives CASSLKGKDTQYF.

The chain joins TRBV9 to TRBJ2-7, with D tentatively TRBD2 (5 bases). This CDR3 spans 14 amino acids. Trimming left V 3 bases short and J 2 bases short, with 12 bases between. CDR1 and CDR2 (germline): SGDLS, YYNGEE. The CDR3 reads CASSAGIGAYEQYF. As DNA, the CDR3 is TGTGCCAGCAGCGCCGGGATCGGAGCCTACGAGCAGTACTTC.

The chain uses TRBV19 and TRBJ2-7; 8 bases are a match to TRBD1. V dropped 10 bases and J dropped 3; count of bases not matched to a gene: 8. Germline CDR1 reads LNHDA; CDR2 reads SQIVND (reference sequence). CDR3 size: 13 residues. Written as DNA, the CDR3 is TGTGCCACCCGGACAGGGTCGAACTACGAGCAGTACTTC. Translating it yields CATRTGSNYEQYF. The whole variable domain, filled in from reference TRBV19 and TRBJ2-7, reads DGGITQSPKYLFRKEGQNVTLSCEQNLNHDAMYWYRQDPGQGLRLIYYSQIVNDFQKGDIAEGYSVSREKKESFPLTVTSAQKNPTAFYLCATRTGSNYEQYFGPGTRLTVT.

This clone was found once. This rearrangement joins TRBV7-9 to TRBJ2-1, with 8 bases fitting TRBD2. V lost 7 bases, J lost 2 bases, and 13 bases stayed unmatched. The CDR3 runs to 17 residues. Germline assignment: CDR1 SEHNR and CDR2 FQNEAQ (reference sequence). CDR3 sequence (DNA): TGTGCCAGCACCTTGGGTTTAGCGGGATCCACCTACAATGAGCAGTTCTTC. Amino acids: CASTLGLAGSTYNEQFF.

V is TRBV12-5 and J is TRBJ1-1, with D tentatively TRBD1 (5 bases). The germline gives CDR1 LGHNT, CDR2 FRNRAP. Deletions cut 1 base from V and 7 bases from J, with 10 bases between. The CDR3 consists of 13 residues. The CDR3 loop reads CASGLEGPGEAFF. CDR3 in DNA: TGTGCTAGTGGTTTGGAGGGGCCCGGTGAAGCTTTCTTT.

The rearrangement uses TRBV6-5 and TRBJ1-1; unclear D gene. Trimming pared 0 bases from V and 4 bases from J, leaving 12 bases between. The CDR3 runs to 15 residues. CDR1 and CDR2 (germline): MNHEY, SVGAGI. The CDR3 DNA is TGTGCCAGCAGTTACTCCCCGGTCGGTGGCACTGAAGCTTTCTTT. Protein product: CASSYSPVGGTEAFF.

V and J are TRBV7-2 and TRBJ1-1; no reliable D call. The CDR3 is 13 amino acids. Trimming took 5 bases from V and 4 from J, leaving 11 bases between them. Germline V gene lookup returns CDR1 SGHTA and CDR2 FQGNSA. CDR3 residues: CASSLEAGTEAFF. CDR3 bases: TGTGCCAGCAGCCTTGAGGCTGGCACTGAAGCTTTCTTT.

V is TRBV7-9 and J is TRBJ2-2, with TRBD1 matching over 7 bases. Trimming took 5 bases from V and 5 from J; bases not matched to a gene: 11. The germline gives CDR1 SEHNR, CDR2 FQNEAQ (reference sequence). This CDR3 contains 16 residues. The CDR3 bases are TGTGCCAGCAGCCCAAAGGGGGCCAGAGCGACCGGGGAGCTGTTTTTT. Its protein product is CASSPKGARATGELFF.

V and J are TRBV19 and TRBJ2-1; D ambiguous. V lost 3 bases to trimming and J lost 3 bases, with 6 bases between them. The CDR3 has 13 residues. Germline CDR1 is LNHDA and CDR2 is SQIVND (reference sequence). CDR3 coding DNA: TGTGCCAGTAGTATCCAGCACTACAATGAGCAGTTCTTC. This codes for CASSIQHYNEQFF.

The rearrangement joins TRBV7-8 to TRBJ2-5, with 8 bases fitting TRBD2. Trimming removed 3 bases from V and 1 base from J; junction bases left unmatched: 7. This CDR3 spans 16 amino acids. Germline-derived CDR1 and CDR2 are SGHVS and FQNEAQ. This CDR3 is CASSFPPGLGQETQYF. The CDR3 DNA sequence: TGTGCCAGCAGCTTTCCCCCGGGACTAGGCCAAGAGACCCAGTACTTC.

The V call is TRBV6-5, the J call TRBJ1-4; D possibly corresponds to TRBD1 (6 bases). CDR1 and CDR2 (germline): MNHEY, SVGAGI. Between the trimmed V and J ends, which lost 1 base and 4 bases, there was a span of 10 bases. The CDR3 is made up of 15 amino acids. The CDR3 loop is CASSYFPGVNEKLFF. As DNA, the CDR3 is TGTGCCAGCAGTTACTTCCCAGGGGTTAATGAAAAACTGTTTTTT.